This T cell receptor (beta chain) was captured by sequencing in a study of OX40 agonist ivuxolimab in advanced cancers. Across the whole study: Subjects had a mean age of roughly 60 years, with a range of about 23 to 79; almost 85% were male. General study findings and limits: At 0.1 to 3.0 mg/kg, clonal expansion of CD4+ and CD8+ blood T cells had occurred by week 6.

Germline V lookup: CDR1 SGHNT, CDR2 YENEEA. V was trimmed by 1 base and J by 0 bases, leaving 10 bases between them. The CDR3 totals 16 residues. TCRdb's copy holds only in-frame clones and misses some; the assay was immunoSEQ multiplex PCR. The data show about 17,000 clones, over 55% seen once. Regarding this clone: What it binds is unknown.

The TCR sequence derives from an adult with an advanced solid tumor such as melanoma, head and neck, liver or kidney cancer. The sample was CD4+ or CD8+ T cells sorted from blood, taken in a trial of the OX40 agonist ivuxolimab. The chain recombines TRBV11-3 with TRBJ2-1; D assignment may be TRBD1 or TRBD2 (5 bases each). CDR3 in DNA: TGTGCCAGCAGCTTAGGTCGAGGGGACTCCTACAATGAGCAGTTCTTC. This encodes CASSLGRGDSYNEQFF. Full variable domain (rest looked up from reference TRBV11-3 and TRBJ2-1): EAGVVQSPRYKIIEKKQPVAFWCNPISGHNTLYWYLQNLGQGPELLIRYENEEAVDDSQLPKDRFSAERLKGVDSTLKIQPAELGDSAVYLCASSLGRGDSYNEQFFGPGTRLTVL.